The present T cell receptor beta chain was sequenced within a study of radiation and T cells in renal cell carcinoma. Documented time point: blood 4 weeks post-SBRT, at nephrectomy. The sample's treatment: 15 Gy SBRT to primary tumor, nephrectomy 4 weeks later. After SBRT, blood was collected at 2 and 4 weeks, plus baseline. The tumor was a clear cell renal cell carcinoma. Produced via immunoSEQ multiplex PCR; TCRdb's table is partial and in-frame only. The sample holds roughly 92,000 clones; approximately 82% are singletons and the top ten take less than 7.5%. The V gene lost 5 bases and the J gene lost 4 bases, with 11 bases spanning the gap. Per the germline V gene, CDR1 is LNHDA and CDR2 is SQIVND (reference sequence). The CDR3 runs to 13 residues.

This receptor was identified in a man aged 55 to 70 with renal cell carcinoma. Specimen: blood, collected from a patient whose treatment included radiotherapy and nephrectomy. The V and J genes are TRBV19 and TRBJ1-1; unclear D gene. The CDR3 region is CASSPVGGTEAFF. CDR3 DNA: TGTGCCAGTAGTCCTGTAGGAGGCACTGAAGCTTTCTTT.